This note documents a single T cell receptor beta chain sequence. Self-reported history from a screening survey and questionnaire set each donor's cohort. Per the original methods: It was from reference gene primer amplification that nucleated cell counts were estimated. Generated by immunoSEQ multiplex PCR, the TCRdb table keeps only in-frame clones and is missing some. V, J and clone size reflect that table, while D and trimming were determined from the DNA. The profile shows around 190,000 clones, approximately 84% of them singletons. This sample is part of a study of blood T cell repertoires in COVID-19. For the study at large: Nucleic acid was either cDNA or gDNA, and it came from T cells, B-cell-depleted T cells, or PBMCs.

CDR1 is MRHNA and CDR2 is SNTAGT in the germline V gene. V was trimmed by 7 bases and J by 1 base, leaving 11 bases between them. The length of the CDR3 is 13 residues. The chain links TRBV6-4 to TRBJ2-7; the D gene is possibly TRBD2 (5 bases). This receptor was taken from a woman aged 25 to 39 who had recovered from COVID-19. The sequencing sample was made of PBMCs or T cells enriched from blood (not recorded which). DNA for the CDR3: TGTGCCAGCACCCACGGGGATTCCTACGAGCAGTACTTC. Translated: CASTHGDSYEQYF.